This T cell receptor beta chain is drawn from a study of cytomegalovirus exposure and HLA in healthy donors. Study in general: The study placed about 86% of its approximately 430 genotyped donors in the Caucasian-associated ancestry cluster. Study-level points and caveats: While the bulk of TCR sequences proved rare, some public TCRs turned up in many donors. TCR beta V- and J-gene trimming, according to a later analysis, was linked to a missense DCLRE1C variant. 87-base-pair reads could not separate some V segments, including TRBV6-2 and TRBV6-3.

PCR amplification relied on 60 Vbeta primers (plus 13 Jbeta primers). Assay: immunoSEQ multiplex PCR; the TCRdb copy retains only in-frame clones and omits some. The repertoire consists of roughly 200,000 clones, with approximately 85% occurring once and the leading ten covering about 2%. Note on this clone: As yet, its antigen is unknown.

The CDR3 runs to 13 residues. Germline V gene data show CDR1 as SNHLY and CDR2 as FYNNEI. Trimming removed 6 bases from V and 3 bases from J, with 11 bases in between. This TCR was sampled from a woman between 45 and 65 years old in good health and CMV-seronegative. This sequence joins TRBV2 and TRBJ1-2; a possible D gene is TRBD1 (6 bases). The sequenced material came from PBMCs. CDR3 sequence: CASSLGQDYGYTF. The CDR3 region has the DNA TGTGCCAGCAGCTTGGGACAAGACTATGGCTACACCTTC.